The entry that follows covers one TCR beta chain sequence. The source of the sample is a study of blood T cell repertoires in COVID-19. As for the study in general: Italy, Spain and the United States were the sources of the convalescent and acute COVID-19 samples. PBMCs, B-cell-depleted T cells, or T cells were the source of the cDNA or gDNA that made up the material.

Original processing notes: Estimation of nucleated cell counts was performed using reference gene primer amplification. The method was immunoSEQ multiplex PCR; TCRdb's version includes in-frame clones alone and lacks a portion of them. V, J and clone size reflect that table, while D and trimming were determined from the DNA. In the table there are hundreds of thousands of clones, approximately 87% of which are singletons. Germline V gene data show CDR1 as SGHDT and CDR2 as YYEEEE. The germline V and J ends were trimmed by 3 bases and 8 bases, with 17 bases remaining between them. The CDR3 contains 14 residues.

The V and J genes are TRBV5-6 and TRBJ1-2; the D is unclear. This TCR derives from a woman aged 45-65 years with acute or convalescent COVID-19. Sequencing input: peripheral blood. This CDR3 reads CASSSHPGGGGYTF. The CDR3 DNA sequence: TGTGCCAGCAGCTCCCATCCGGGAGGTGGAGGCTACACCTTC.